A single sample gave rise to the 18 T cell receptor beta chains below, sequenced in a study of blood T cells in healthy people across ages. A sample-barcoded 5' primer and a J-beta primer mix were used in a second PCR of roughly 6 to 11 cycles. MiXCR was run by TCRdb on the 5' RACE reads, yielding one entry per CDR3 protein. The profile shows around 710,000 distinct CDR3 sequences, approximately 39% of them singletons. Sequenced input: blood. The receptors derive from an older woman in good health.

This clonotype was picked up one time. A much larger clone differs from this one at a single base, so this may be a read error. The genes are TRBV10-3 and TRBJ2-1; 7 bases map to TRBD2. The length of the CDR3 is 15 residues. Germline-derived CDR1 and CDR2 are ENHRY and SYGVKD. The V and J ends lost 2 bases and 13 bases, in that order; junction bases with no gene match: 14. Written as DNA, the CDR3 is TGTGCCATCAGTGAGACCACCGGGGGAGGGGAGACCCAGTTCTTC. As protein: CAISETTGGGETQFF.

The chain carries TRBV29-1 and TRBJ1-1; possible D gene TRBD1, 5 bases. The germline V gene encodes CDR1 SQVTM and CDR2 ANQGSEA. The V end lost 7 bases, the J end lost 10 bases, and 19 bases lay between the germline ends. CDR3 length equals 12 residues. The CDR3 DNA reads TGCAGCGGCAAGATAGGGGAGGGAGGAGCTTTCTTT. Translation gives CSGKIGEGGAFF.

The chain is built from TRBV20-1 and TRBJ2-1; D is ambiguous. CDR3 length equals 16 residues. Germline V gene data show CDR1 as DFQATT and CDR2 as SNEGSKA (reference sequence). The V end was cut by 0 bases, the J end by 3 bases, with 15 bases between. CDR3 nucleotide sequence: TGCAGTGCTAGAGATCTGGGGTCGCCCATCTACAATGAGCAGTTCTTC. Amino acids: CSARDLGSPIYNEQFF.

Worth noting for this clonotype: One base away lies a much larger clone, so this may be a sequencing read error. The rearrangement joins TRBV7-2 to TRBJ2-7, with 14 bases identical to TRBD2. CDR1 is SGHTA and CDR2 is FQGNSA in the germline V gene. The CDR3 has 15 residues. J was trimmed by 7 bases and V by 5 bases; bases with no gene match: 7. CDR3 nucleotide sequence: TGTGCCAGCAGCCCTTGGACTAGCGGGGGGACTGAGCAGTACTTC. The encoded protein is CASSPWTSGGTEQYF.

The CDR3: CASSFKGRANEQYF. CDR3 sequence (DNA): TGTGCCAGCAGTTTCAAAGGGAGAGCTAACGAGCAGTACTTC. The genes are TRBV12-3 or TRBV12-4 and TRBJ2-7, with D possibly TRBD2 on 5 matching bases. The CDR3 extends over 14 amino acids. V dropped 3 bases and J dropped 5 bases, with 14 bases sitting between them.

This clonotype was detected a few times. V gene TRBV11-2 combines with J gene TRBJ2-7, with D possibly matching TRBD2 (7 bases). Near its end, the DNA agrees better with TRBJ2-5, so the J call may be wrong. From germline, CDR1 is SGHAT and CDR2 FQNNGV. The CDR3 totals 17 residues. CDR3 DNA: TGTGCCAGCAGCTCCCGGACTAGTGGGGGGGCGAGTGAGACCCAGTACTTC. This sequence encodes CASSSRTSGGASETQYF.

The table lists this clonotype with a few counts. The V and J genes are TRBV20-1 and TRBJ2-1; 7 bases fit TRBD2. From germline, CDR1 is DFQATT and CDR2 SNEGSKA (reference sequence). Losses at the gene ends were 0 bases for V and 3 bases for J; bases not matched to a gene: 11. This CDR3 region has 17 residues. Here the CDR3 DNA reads TGCAGTGCTAGAGACCCCCGTGTAAGCGGGAACTACAATGAGCAGTTCTTC. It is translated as CSARDPRVSGNYNEQFF.

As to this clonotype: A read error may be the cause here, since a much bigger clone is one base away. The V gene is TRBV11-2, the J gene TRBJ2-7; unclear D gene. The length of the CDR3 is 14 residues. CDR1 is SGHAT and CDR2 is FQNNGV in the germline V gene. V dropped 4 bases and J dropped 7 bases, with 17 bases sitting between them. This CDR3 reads CASSSLVARTEQYF. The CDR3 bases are TGTGCCAGCAGCTCCTTAGTGGCGCGGACGGAGCAGTACTTC. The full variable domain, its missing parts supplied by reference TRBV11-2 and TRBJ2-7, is EAGVAQSPRYKIIEKRQSVAFWCNPISGHATLYWYQQILGQGPKLLIQFQNNGVVDDSQLPKDRFSAERLKGVDSTLKIQPAKLEDSAVYLCASSSLVARTEQYFGPGTRLTVT.

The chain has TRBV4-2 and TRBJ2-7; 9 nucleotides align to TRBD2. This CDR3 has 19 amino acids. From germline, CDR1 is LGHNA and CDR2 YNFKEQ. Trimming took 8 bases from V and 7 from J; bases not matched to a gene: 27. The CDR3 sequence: CASGKTTAGGPSSYNEQYF. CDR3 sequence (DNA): TGTGCCAGCGGGAAAACCACAGCGGGAGGACCGAGCTCCTACAATGAGCAGTACTTC.

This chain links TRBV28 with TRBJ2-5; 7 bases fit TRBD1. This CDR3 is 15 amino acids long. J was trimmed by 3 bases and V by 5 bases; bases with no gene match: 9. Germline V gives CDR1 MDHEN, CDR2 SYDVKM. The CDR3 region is CASSAPRGSEETQYF. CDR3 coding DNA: TGTGCCAGCAGTGCCCCCAGGGGGTCGGAAGAGACCCAGTACTTC.

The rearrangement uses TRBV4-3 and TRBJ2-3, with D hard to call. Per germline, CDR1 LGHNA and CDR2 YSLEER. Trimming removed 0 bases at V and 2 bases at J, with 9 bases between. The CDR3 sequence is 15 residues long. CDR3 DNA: TGCGCCAGCAGCCAAGACGGGCCGAACACAGATACGCAGTATTTT. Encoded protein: CASSQDGPNTDTQYF.

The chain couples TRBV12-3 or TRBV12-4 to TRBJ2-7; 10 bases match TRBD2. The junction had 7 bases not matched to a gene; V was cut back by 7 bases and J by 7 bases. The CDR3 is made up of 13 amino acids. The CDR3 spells CASNRSGGNEQYF. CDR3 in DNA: TGTGCCAGCAACCGTAGCGGGGGGAATGAGCAGTACTTC.

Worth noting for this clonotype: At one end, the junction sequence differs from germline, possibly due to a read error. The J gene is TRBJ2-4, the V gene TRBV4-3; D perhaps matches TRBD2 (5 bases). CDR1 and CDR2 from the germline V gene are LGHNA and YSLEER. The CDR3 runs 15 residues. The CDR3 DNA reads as TGCGCCAGCGGCCAAGATACGCGGGCACGTTACATTCAGTACTTC. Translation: CASGQDTRARYIQYF.

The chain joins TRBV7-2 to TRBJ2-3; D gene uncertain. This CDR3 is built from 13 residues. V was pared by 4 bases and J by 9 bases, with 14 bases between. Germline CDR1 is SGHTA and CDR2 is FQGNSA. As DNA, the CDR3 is TGTGCCAGCAGCTCCCCGATGACGACCACGCAGTATTTT. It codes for CASSSPMTTTQYF.

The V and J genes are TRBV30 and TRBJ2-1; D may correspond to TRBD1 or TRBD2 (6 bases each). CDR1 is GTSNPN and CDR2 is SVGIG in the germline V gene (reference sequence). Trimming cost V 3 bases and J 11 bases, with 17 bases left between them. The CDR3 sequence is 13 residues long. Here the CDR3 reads CAWSRTGALQQFF. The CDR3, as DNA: TGTGCCTGGAGCCGTACGGGGGCCCTTCAGCAGTTCTTC.

This CDR3 is CASNIAGGGETQYF. The CDR3 DNA reads TGCGCCAGCAATATAGCGGGAGGGGGTGAGACCCAGTACTTC. The chain uses TRBV5-1 and TRBJ2-5, with 11 bases aligning to TRBD2. This CDR3 has 14 amino acids. The junction had 6 bases not matched to a gene; V was cut back by 6 bases and J by 5 bases. Germline CDR1 and CDR2: SGHRS and YFSETQ.

Here the CDR3 reads CASSYSDFYGYTF. CDR3 bases: TGTGCCAGCAGTTACTCTGACTTCTATGGCTACACCTTC. This chain uses TRBV6-2 or TRBV6-3 with TRBJ1-2; no firm D call. This CDR3 has 13 residues. V was shortened by 0 bases and J by 4 bases, with 6 bases between the two germline ends. Germline-derived CDR1 and CDR2 are MNHEY and SVGEGT.

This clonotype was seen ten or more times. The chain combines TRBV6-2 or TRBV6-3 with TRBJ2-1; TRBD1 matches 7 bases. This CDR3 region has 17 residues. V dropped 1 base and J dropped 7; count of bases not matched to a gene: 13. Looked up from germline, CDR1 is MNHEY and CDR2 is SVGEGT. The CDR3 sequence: CASSYLEGAGWLNEQFF. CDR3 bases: TGTGCCAGCAGTTACTTAGAGGGGGCTGGTTGGTTGAATGAGCAGTTCTTC.